The TCR beta chain described here comes from a study of T cells expressing NK-cell markers. Study results and limitations: Among several donors, these clonotypes also ranked first in the CD3+CD56-NKG2C+ fraction. What remained unclear was the HCMV specificity of expanded NKG2C+ T cell clones.

Comments on this clonotype: The antigen remains undetermined.

UMIs accompanied the 5'RACE template switching by which TCR beta cDNA was made. TCRdb reprocessed the 5' RACE reads, with one entry per CDR3 protein and no DNA. The repertoire table contains about 260,000 distinct CDR3 sequences. Germline V CDR1 and CDR2: DFQATT, SNEGSKA (reference sequence). The CDR3 consists of 14 residues. Sample: blood T cells: a sorted CD56 or NKG2C T cell subset, CD4+ or CD8+ T cells, or bulk PBMC T cells (not recorded which). The source is a woman aged 18-70 years in good health. The chain carries TRBV20-1 and TRBJ2-1; the D call of TRBD2 rests on TCRdb alone, since no DNA is present to check it. CDR3: CSATTSGGAGEQFF.